What follows is one T cell receptor (beta chain) and its context. The data are from a study of T cell changes during pregnancy in multiple sclerosis. Some clones are missing from TCRdb's copy, which holds only in-frame ones; the method was immunoSEQ multiplex PCR. Of about 87,000 clones detected, around 93% appear once; the ten largest clones hold less than 1.5%. This CDR3 contains 14 residues. Germline V gives CDR1 MNHEY, CDR2 SMNVEV (reference sequence). V dropped 3 bases and J dropped 2 bases, with 11 bases sitting between them. This sequence joins TRBV27 and TRBJ2-7; tentative D call: TRBD1 (6 bases). The material sequenced was peripheral blood, taken in the third trimester of pregnancy. This TCR came from a female donor in good health, enrolled as a control in a pregnancy study. The CDR3 DNA reads TGTGCCAGCAGTTTCGCGACAGGTCCCTACGAGCAGTACTTC. Translation: CASSFATGPYEQYF.